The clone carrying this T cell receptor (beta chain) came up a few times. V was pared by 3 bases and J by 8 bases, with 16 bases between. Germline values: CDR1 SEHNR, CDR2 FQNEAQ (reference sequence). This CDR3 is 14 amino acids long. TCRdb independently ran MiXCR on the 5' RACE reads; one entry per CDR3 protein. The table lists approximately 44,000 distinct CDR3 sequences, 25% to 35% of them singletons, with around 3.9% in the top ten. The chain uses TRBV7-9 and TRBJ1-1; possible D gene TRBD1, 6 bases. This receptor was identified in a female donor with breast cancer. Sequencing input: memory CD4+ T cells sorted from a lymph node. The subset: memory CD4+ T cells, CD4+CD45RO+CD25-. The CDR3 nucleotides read TGTGCCAGCAGCTTTTACAGGGAAGGCCTGGAAGCTTTCTTT. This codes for CASSFYREGLEAFF.